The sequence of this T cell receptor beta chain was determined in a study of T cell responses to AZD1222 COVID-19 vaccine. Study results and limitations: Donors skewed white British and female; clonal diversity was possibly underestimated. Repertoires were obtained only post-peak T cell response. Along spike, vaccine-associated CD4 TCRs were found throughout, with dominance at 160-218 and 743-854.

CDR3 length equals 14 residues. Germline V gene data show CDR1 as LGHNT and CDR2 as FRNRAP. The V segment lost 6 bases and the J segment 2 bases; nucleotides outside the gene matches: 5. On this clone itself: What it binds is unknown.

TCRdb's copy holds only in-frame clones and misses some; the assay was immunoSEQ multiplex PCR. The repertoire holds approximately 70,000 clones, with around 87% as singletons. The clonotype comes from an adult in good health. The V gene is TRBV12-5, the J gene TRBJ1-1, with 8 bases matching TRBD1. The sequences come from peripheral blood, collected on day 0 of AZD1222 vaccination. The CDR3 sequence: CASGRTGRNTEAFF. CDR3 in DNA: TGTGCTAGTGGAAGGACAGGGCGAAACACTGAAGCTTTCTTT.